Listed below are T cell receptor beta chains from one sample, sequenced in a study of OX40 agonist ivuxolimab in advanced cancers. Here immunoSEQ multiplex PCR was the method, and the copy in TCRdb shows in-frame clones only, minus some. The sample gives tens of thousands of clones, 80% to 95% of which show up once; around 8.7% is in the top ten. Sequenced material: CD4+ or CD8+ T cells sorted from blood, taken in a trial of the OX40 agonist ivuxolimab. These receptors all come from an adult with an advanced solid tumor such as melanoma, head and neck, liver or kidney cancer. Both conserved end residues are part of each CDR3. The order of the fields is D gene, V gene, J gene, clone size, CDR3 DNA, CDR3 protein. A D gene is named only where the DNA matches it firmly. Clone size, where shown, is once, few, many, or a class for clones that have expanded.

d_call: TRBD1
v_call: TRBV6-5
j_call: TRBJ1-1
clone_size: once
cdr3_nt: TGTGCCAGCAGTTACTCGGGGACAGGGGGCACTGAAGCTTTCTTT
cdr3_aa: CASSYSGTGGTEAFF

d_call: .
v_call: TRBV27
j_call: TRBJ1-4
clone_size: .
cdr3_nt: TGTGCCAGCAGTTTATTCTGGTCTCGGGGTGGGGAAAAACTGTTTTTT
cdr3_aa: CASSLFWSRGGEKLFF

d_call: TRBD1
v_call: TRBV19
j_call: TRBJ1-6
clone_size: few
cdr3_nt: TGTGCCAGTAGTCCTGGGGACAGGCATAATTCACCCCTCCACTTT
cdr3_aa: CASSPGDRHNSPLHF

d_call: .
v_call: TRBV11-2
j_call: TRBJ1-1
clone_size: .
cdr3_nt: TGTGCCAGCAGCTTGGGGGACGGGGGAGAGACTGAAGCTTTCTTT
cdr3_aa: CASSLGDGGETEAFF

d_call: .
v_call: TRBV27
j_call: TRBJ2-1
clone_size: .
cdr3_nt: TGTGCCAGCAGTTTATCGGGGGACCCCTCCTACAATGAGCAGTTCTTC
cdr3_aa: CASSLSGDPSYNEQFF

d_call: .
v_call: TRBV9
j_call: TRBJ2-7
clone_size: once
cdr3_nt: TGTGCCAGCAGCGTAGCTTTCCAGGACTCCTACGAGCAGTACTTC
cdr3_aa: CASSVAFQDSYEQYF

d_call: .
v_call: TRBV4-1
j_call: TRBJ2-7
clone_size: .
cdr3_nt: TGCGCCAGCAGCCTGGGAGATACCTACGAGCAGTACTTC
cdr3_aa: CASSLGDTYEQYF

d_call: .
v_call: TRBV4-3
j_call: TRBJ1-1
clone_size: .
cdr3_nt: TGCGCCAGCAGCCCGAGACAGAGCTTCCTGTCGAAGAACACTGAAGCTTTCTTT
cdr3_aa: CASSPRQSFLSKNTEAFF

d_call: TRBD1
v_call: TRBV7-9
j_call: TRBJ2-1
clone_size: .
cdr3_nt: TGTGCCAGCAGCCCCCAAGACAGGGGGGCGTACAATGAGCAGTTCTTC
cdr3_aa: CASSPQDRGAYNEQFF

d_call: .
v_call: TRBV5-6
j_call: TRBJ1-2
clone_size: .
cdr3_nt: TGTGCCAGCAGCTTCCTGACAGGCGGCTATGGCTACACCTTC
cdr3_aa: CASSFLTGGYGYTF

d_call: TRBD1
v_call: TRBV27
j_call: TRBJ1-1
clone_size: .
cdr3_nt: TGTGCCAGCAGTTTATCTCCGACAGGGTTGAACACTGAAGCTTTCTTT
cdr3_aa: CASSLSPTGLNTEAFF

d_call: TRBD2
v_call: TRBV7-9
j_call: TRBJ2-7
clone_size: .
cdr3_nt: TGTGCCAGCAGCGGCGGGAGCTCCTACGAGCAGTACTTC
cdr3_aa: CASSGGSSYEQYF

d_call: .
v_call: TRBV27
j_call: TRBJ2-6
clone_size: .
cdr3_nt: TGTGCCAGCAGTTTCGGGGGCCCTCTCACCGTCCTGACTTTC
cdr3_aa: CASSFGGPLTVLTF

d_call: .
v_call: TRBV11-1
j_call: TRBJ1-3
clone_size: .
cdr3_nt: TGTGCCAGCAGCTTAGAAGCAGGGACTGGAAACACCATATATTTT
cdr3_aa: CASSLEAGTGNTIYF

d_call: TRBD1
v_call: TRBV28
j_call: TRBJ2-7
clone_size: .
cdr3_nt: TGTGCCAGCAACCACAGGGGGCAGGACGAGCAGTACTTC
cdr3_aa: CASNHRGQDEQYF

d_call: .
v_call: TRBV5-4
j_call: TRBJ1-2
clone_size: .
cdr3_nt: TGTGCCAGCAGCTTAGGGACAAAGGACTATGGCTACACCTTC
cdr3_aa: CASSLGTKDYGYTF

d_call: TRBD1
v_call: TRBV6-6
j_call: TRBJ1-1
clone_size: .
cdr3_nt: TGTGCCAGCAGACCCGGGACAGGCACTGAAGCTTTCTTT
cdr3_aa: CASRPGTGTEAFF

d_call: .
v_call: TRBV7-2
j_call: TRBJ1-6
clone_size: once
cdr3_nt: TGTGCCAGCAGCTTAGAGTCCGGGGGGGCGCGATGGAATTCACCCCTCCACTTT
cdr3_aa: CASSLESGGARWNSPLHF

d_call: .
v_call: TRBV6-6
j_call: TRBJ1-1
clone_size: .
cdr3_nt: TGTGCCAGCAGTTACTTAAGAGAGTCGGAAGCTTTCTTT
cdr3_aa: CASSYLRESEAFF

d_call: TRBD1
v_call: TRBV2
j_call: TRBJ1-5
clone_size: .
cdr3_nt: TGTGCCAGCAGGTATGGACAGGGCTATAGCAATCAGCCCCAGCATTTT
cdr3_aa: CASRYGQGYSNQPQHF

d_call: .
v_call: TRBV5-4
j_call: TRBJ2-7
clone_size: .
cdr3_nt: TGTGCCAGCAGCTTGACAGGTTTAGAGCAGTACTTC
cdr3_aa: CASSLTGLEQYF

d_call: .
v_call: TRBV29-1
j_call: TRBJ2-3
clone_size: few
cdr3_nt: TGCAGCGTTGAGTCAGCGTCACATGTAGATACGCAGTATTTT
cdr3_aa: CSVESASHVDTQYF

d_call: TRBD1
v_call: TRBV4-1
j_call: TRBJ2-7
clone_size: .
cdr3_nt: TGCGCCAGCAGCCAAGCTCCAACGACAGGGGGCGGGTACGAGCAGTACTTC
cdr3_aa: CASSQAPTTGGGYEQYF

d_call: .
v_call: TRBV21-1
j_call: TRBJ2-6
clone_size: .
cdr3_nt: TGTGCCAGCAGCAAAAGAGTGAGCTCTGGGGCCAACGTCCTGACTTTC
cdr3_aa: CASSKRVSSGANVLTF

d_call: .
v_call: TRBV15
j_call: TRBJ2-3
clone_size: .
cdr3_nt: TGTGCCACCAGCAGCGTCGGGTCCGTGAGCACAGATACGCAGTATTTT
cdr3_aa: CATSSVGSVSTDTQYF

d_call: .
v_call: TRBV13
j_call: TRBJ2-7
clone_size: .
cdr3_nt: TGTGCCAGCAGCTTATCACTAGATGCCTACGAGCAGTACTTC
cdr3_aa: CASSLSLDAYEQYF